The clone carrying this T cell receptor beta chain was detected only a few times. Antigen unknown. Extracted from the samples, RNA was reverse transcribed into cDNA to serve as the sequencing template. Some clones are missing from TCRdb's copy, which holds only in-frame ones; the method was immunoSEQ multiplex PCR. The sample shows around 200,000 clones, about 60% of them seen only once. The treatment here: oral pan-JAK inhibitor, 5-10 mg twice daily. Cell sorting on a FACSAria was used to separate CD4+ and CD8+ T cells from the PBMCs. The sample comes from a study of CD8+ T cells in alopecia areata. Study details: The investigators scored severity in treated patients by the percentage of affected scalp area.

With 4 bases clipped from V and 2 bases from J, the junction kept 3 bases outside the gene matches. The CDR3 length is 13 residues. In germline, CDR1 is SQVTM, CDR2 ANQGSEA. Overall study results and limits: Scalp specimens additionally yield sequences from normal skin's resident alphabeta T cells. Scalp and blood samples kept many expanded lesional clones throughout tofacitinib.

The V and J genes are TRBV29-1 and TRBJ2-3; 7 bases match TRBD1. The source material was CD8+ T cells sorted from blood, sampled at week 24, from a patient treated with tofacitinib. The TCR was taken from a human donor with alopecia areata. The CDR3 spells CSVVGQVTDTQYF. The CDR3 DNA follows: TGCAGCGTTGTTGGACAGGTCACAGATACGCAGTATTTT.